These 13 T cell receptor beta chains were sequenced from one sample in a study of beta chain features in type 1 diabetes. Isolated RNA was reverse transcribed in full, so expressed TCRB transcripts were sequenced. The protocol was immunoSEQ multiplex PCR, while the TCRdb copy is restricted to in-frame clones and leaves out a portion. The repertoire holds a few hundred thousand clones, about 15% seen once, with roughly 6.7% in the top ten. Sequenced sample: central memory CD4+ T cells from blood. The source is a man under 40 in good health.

DNA for the CDR3: TGTGCCAGCAGCAGGGAAGGGACAAGCTCCTACGAGCAGTACTTC. Translation: CASSREGTSSYEQYF. The chain recombines TRBV6-5 with TRBJ2-7; D possibly corresponds to TRBD1 (6 bases). Germline V lookup: CDR1 MNHEY, CDR2 SVGAGI. CDR3 length equals 15 residues. V lost 6 bases and J lost 0, with 15 bases in between.

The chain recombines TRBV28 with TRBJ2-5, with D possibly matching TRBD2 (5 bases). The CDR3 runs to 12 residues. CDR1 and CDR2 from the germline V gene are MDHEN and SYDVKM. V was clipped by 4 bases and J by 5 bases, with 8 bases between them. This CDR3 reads CASSSTRETQYF. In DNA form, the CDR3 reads TGTGCCAGCAGTTCCACTAGGGAGACCCAGTACTTC.

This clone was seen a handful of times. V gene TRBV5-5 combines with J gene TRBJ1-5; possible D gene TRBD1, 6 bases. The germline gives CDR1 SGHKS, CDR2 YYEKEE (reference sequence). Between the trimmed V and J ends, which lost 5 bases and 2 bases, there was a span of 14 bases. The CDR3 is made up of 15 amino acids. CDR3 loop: CASSPTGGRNQPQHF. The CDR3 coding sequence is TGTGCCAGCAGTCCAACCGGGGGGCGCAATCAGCCCCAGCATTTT. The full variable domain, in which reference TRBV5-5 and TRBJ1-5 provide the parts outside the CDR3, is DAGVTQSPTHLIKTRGQQVTLRCSPISGHKSVSWYQQVLGQGPQFIFQYYEKEERGRGNFPDRFSARQFPNYSSELNVNALLLGDSALYLCASSPTGGRNQPQHFGDGTRLSIL.

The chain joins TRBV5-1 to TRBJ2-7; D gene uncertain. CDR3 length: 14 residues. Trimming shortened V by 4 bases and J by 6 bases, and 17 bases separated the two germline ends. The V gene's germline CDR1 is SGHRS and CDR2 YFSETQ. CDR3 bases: TGCGCCAGCAGCGGACGACAAGGTTATGGCGAGCAGTACTTC. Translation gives CASSGRQGYGEQYF.

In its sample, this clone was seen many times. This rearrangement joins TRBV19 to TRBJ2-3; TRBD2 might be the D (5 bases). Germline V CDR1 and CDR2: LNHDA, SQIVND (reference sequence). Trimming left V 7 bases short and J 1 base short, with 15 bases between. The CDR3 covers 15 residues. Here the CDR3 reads CASKPGSWGTDTQYF. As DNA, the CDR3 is TGTGCCAGTAAACCGGGGTCGTGGGGCACAGATACGCAGTATTTT.

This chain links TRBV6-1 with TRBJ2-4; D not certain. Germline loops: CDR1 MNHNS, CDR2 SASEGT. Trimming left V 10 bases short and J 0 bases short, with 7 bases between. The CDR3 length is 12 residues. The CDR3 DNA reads TGTGCCACCGGTCTAGCCAAAAACATTCAGTACTTC. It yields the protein CATGLAKNIQYF.

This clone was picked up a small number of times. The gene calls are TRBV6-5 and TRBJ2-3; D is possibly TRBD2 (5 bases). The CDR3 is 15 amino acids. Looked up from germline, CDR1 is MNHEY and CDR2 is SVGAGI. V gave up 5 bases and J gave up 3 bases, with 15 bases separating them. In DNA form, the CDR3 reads TGTGCCAGCAGTCGAGCGGACCACTTGACAGATACGCAGTATTTT. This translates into CASSRADHLTDTQYF.

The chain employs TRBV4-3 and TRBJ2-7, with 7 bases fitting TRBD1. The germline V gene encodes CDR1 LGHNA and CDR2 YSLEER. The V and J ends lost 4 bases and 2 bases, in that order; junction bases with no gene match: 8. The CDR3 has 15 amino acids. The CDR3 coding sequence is TGCGCCAGCAGCCTGGAAAAGGGACAGACCTACGAGCAGTACTTC. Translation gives CASSLEKGQTYEQYF.

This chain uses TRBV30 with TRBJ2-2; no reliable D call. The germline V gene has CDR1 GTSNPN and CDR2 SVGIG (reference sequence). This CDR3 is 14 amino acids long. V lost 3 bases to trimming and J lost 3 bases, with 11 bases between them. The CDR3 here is CAWRADFYTGELFF. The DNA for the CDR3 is TGTGCCTGGAGGGCTGACTTTTACACCGGGGAGCTGTTTTTT.

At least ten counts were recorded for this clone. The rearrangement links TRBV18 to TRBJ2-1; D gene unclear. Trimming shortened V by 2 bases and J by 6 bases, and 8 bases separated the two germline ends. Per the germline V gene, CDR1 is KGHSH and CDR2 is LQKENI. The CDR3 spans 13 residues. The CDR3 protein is CASSPNSVNEQFF. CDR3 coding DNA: TGTGCCAGCTCACCAAACTCAGTCAATGAGCAGTTCTTC.

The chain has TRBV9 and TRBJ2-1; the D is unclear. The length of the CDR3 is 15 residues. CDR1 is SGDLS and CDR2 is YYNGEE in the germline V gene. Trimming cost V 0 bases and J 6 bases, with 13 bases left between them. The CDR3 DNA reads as TGTGCCAGCAGCGTAGTGGTCGGACCAGGCAATGAGCAGTTCTTC. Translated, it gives CASSVVVGPGNEQFF.

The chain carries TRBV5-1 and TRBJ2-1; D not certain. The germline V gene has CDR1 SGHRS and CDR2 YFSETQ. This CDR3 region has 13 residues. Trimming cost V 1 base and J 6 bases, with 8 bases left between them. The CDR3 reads CASSLMHTNEQFF. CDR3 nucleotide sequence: TGCGCCAGCAGCTTGATGCACACCAATGAGCAGTTCTTC.

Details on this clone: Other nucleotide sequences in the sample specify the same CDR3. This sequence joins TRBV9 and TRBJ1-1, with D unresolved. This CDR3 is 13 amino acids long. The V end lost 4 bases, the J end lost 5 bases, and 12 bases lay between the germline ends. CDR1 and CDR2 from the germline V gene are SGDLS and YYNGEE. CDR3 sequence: CASSPGGRTEAFF. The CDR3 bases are TGTGCCAGCAGCCCCGGTGGAAGGACTGAAGCTTTCTTT.